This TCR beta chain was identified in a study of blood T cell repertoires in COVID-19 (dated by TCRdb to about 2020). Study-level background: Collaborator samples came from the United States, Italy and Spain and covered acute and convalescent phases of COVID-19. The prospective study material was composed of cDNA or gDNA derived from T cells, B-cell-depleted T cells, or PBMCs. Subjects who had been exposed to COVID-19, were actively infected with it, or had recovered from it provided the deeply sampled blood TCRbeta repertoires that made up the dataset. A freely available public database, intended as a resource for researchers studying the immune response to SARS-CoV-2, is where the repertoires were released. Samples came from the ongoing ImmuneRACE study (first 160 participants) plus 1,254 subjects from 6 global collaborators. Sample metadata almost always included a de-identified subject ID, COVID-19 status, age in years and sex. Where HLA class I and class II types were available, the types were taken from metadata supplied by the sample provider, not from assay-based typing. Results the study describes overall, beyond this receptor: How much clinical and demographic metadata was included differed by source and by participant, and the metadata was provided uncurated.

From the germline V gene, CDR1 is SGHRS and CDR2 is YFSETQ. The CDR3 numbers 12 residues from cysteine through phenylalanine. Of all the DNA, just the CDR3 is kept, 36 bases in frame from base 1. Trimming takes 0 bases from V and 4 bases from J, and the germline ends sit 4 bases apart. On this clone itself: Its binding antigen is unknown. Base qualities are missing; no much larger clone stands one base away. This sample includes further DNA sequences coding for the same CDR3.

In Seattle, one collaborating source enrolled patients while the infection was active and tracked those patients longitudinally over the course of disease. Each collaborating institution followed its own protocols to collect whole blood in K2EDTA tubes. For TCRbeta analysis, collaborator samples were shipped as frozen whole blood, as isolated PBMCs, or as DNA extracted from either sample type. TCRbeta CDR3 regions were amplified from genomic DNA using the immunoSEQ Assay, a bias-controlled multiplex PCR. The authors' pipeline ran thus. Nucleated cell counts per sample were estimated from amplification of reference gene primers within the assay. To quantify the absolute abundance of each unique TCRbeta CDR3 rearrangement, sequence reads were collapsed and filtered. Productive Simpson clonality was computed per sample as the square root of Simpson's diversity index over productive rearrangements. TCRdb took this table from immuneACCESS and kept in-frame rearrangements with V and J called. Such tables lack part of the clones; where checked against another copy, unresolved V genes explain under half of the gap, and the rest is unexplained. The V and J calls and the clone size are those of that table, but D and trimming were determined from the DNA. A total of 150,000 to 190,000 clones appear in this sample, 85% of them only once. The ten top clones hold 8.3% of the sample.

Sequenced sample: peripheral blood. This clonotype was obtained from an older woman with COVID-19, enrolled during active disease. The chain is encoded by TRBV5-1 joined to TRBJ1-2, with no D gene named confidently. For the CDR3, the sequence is CASSLGAYGYTF. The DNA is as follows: TGCGCCAGCAGCTTGGGGGCCTATGGCTACACCTTC.